This entry lists 22 T cell receptor beta chains sequenced from one sample in a study of T cell responses to AZD1222 COVID-19 vaccine. The repertoire was sequenced with immunoSEQ multiplex PCR; TCRdb's copy has only in-frame clones and lacks some. The table lists 80,000 or so clones, approximately 90% of them singletons. This sample comprised peripheral blood, obtained on day 0 of MenACWY control vaccination. The receptor source for this set is an adult in good health.

The CDR3 sequence is CASSTRTSGPYNEQFF. CDR3 DNA: TGTGCCAGTAGTACTCGGACTAGCGGGCCCTACAATGAGCAGTTCTTC. The V and J genes are TRBV19 and TRBJ2-1; 11 bases map to TRBD2. The CDR3 covers 16 residues. Germline-derived CDR1 and CDR2 are LNHDA and SQIVND (reference sequence). The V and J ends lost 4 bases and 2 bases, in that order; junction bases with no gene match: 4. The full variable domain, with the rest looked up from reference TRBV19 and TRBJ2-1, is DGGITQSPKYLFRKEGQNVTLSCEQNLNHDAMYWYRQDPGQGLRLIYYSQIVNDFQKGDIAEGYSVSREKKESFPLTVTSAQKNPTAFYLCASSTRTSGPYNEQFFGPGTRLTVL.

The CDR3 DNA follows: TGCGCCAGCAGTGAGATGGGGGGGAATGAGCAGTTCTTC. It is translated as CASSEMGGNEQFF. The chain is built from TRBV10-1 and TRBJ2-1, with 7 nucleotides matching TRBD2. The CDR3 length is 13 residues. Germline values: CDR1 WNHNN, CDR2 SYGVQD (reference sequence). The junction had 2 bases not matched to a gene; V was cut back by 2 bases and J by 7 bases.

The CDR3 protein is CASSLLRTGRDTEAFF. CDR3 DNA sequence: TGTGCCAGTAGTCTCCTAAGGACAGGTCGGGACACTGAAGCTTTCTTT. J is TRBJ1-1 and V is TRBV19; the match to TRBD1 covers 7 bases. The CDR3 has 16 residues. The ends lost 5 bases at V and 3 bases at J; junction bases unmatched: 12. Germline V gene sequence: CDR1 LNHDA, CDR2 SQIVND (reference sequence).

This chain connects TRBV7-9 to TRBJ2-2, with 7 bases fitting TRBD1. The CDR3 contains 14 residues. The V and J ends lost 5 bases and 3 bases, in that order; junction bases with no gene match: 3. CDR1 SEHNR and CDR2 FQNEAQ come from the germline V gene (reference sequence). The CDR3, as DNA: TGTGCCAGCAGCGAGGGGACAGACACCGGGGAGCTGTTTTTT. This sequence encodes CASSEGTDTGELFF.

CDR3 sequence (DNA): TGTGCCAGCAGCGTCGGGGAGGACAATCAGCCCCAGCATTTT. The encoded protein is CASSVGEDNQPQHF. The chain joins TRBV9 to TRBJ1-5, with unresolved D. Germline loops: CDR1 SGDLS, CDR2 YYNGEE. V was cut by 2 bases and J by 3 bases, with 9 bases left in between. CDR3 length equals 14 residues.

The J gene is TRBJ1-3, the V gene TRBV27; unclear D gene. Trimming removed 8 bases at V and 4 bases at J, with 18 bases between. Per germline, CDR1 MNHEY and CDR2 SMNVEV (reference sequence). This CDR3 comprises 15 residues. DNA of the CDR3: TGTGCCAGCGGCCGACAAGGGATCTCGGGAAACACCATATATTTT. Translation: CASGRQGISGNTIYF.

The chain carries TRBV30 and TRBJ2-2; D is uncertain. The germline V gene encodes CDR1 GTSNPN and CDR2 SVGIG (reference sequence). The CDR3 is made up of 13 amino acids. V dropped 2 bases and J dropped 4 bases, with 8 bases sitting between them. The CDR3 DNA is TGTGCCTGGAGTCCTCAGAGCACCGGGGAGCTGTTTTTT. Amino acid sequence: CAWSPQSTGELFF.

The chain recombines TRBV11-2 with TRBJ2-1, with D tentatively TRBD1 or TRBD2 (5 bases each). CDR3 length equals 15 residues. V lost 5 bases to trimming and J lost 5 bases, with 16 bases between them. The V gene's germline CDR1 is SGHAT and CDR2 FQNNGV. CDR3 sequence: CASSPDPGANNEQFF. For the CDR3, the DNA is TGTGCCAGCAGCCCGGACCCCGGGGCTAACAATGAGCAGTTCTTC.

DNA for the CDR3: TGTGCCTGGACAACCTCCTACGAGCAGTACTTC. Protein sequence: CAWTTSYEQYF. V and J are TRBV30 and TRBJ2-7; D gene uncertain. CDR1 is GTSNPN and CDR2 is SVGIG in the germline V gene (reference sequence). CDR3 size: 11 residues. Trimming took 4 bases from V and 0 from J, leaving 4 bases between them. Combining the CDR3 with reference TRBV30 and TRBJ2-7 gives the whole variable domain SQTIHQWPATLVQPVGSPLSLECTVEGTSNPNLYWYRQAAGRGLQLLFYSVGIGQISSEVPQNLSASRPQDRQFILSSKKLLLSDSGFYLCAWTTSYEQYFGPGTRLTVT.

V usage is TRBV5-4 and J usage is TRBJ2-1; 10 nucleotides match TRBD2. The V gene's germline CDR1 is SGHNT and CDR2 YYREEE (reference sequence). This CDR3 region has 15 residues. V lost 1 base and J lost 8; bases outside the gene matches: 6. CDR3 nucleotides: TGTGCCAGCAGCTTGTGGCTAGCGGGAGCCCATGAGCAGTTCTTC. This codes for CASSLWLAGAHEQFF.

V gene TRBV28 combines with J gene TRBJ1-1; D call uncertain. Germline CDR1 is MDHEN and CDR2 is SYDVKM. With 10 bases removed from V and 0 bases from J, the gap between germline ends came to 6 bases. This CDR3 has 11 residues. DNA of the CDR3: TGTGCCACCGACTTGAACACTGAAGCTTTCTTT. Protein sequence: CATDLNTEAFF.

Details on this clone: A read error may produce the germline difference seen at one junction end. The chain carries TRBV18 and TRBJ1-1; a weak D match, TRBD1 (6 bases). In germline, CDR1 is KGHSH, CDR2 LQKENI. The CDR3 runs 14 residues. CDR3 nucleotide sequence: TGTGCCAGCTCACCGGAGGGGGGAAACAATGAAGCTTTCTTT. It yields the protein CASSPEGGNNEAFF. The full variable domain, rest sourced from reference TRBV18 and TRBJ1-1, is NAGVMQNPRHLVRRRGQEARLRCSPMKGHSHVYWYRQLPEEGLKFMVYLQKENIIDESGMPKERFSAEFPKEGPSILRIQQVVRGDSAAYFCASSPEGGNNEAFFGQGTRLTVV.

The CDR3 nucleotides read TGTGCCAGCAGTTTTACCCAGGGGAGCTATGGCTACACCTTC. It is translated as CASSFTQGSYGYTF. The rearrangement links TRBV28 to TRBJ1-2; D is perhaps TRBD1 (6 bases). The CDR3 loop spans 14 amino acids. The germline V gene encodes CDR1 MDHEN and CDR2 SYDVKM. V lost 3 bases, J lost 4 bases, and 12 bases lay in between.

V usage is TRBV5-4 and J usage is TRBJ1-2; D remains unclear. Per germline, CDR1 SGHNT and CDR2 YYREEE (reference sequence). This CDR3 is 12 amino acids long. V gave up 2 bases and J gave up 7 bases, with 9 bases separating them. The CDR3: CASSFPGGGYTF. CDR3 bases: TGTGCCAGCAGCTTCCCGGGAGGTGGCTACACCTTC.

The V gene is TRBV2, the J gene TRBJ2-1; 10 nucleotides match TRBD2. V lost 5 bases to trimming and J lost 8 bases; unmatched junction nucleotides: 3. The CDR3 extends over 13 amino acids. The germline gives CDR1 SNHLY, CDR2 FYNNEI. CDR3 region: CASSIAGGYEQFF. In DNA form, the CDR3 reads TGTGCCAGCAGTATAGCGGGAGGATATGAGCAGTTCTTC.

This chain uses TRBV12-3 or TRBV12-4 with TRBJ1-2; no definite D call. V dropped 2 bases and J dropped 2 bases, with 6 bases sitting between them. This CDR3 comprises 13 residues. CDR3 DNA sequence: TGTGCCAGCAGTTTAAAGCCCAACTATGGCTACACCTTC. Protein sequence: CASSLKPNYGYTF.

The gene calls are TRBV29-1 and TRBJ2-7, with 10 bases lining up with TRBD2. The CDR3 has 14 amino acids. The germline CDR1 and CDR2 sequences are SQVTM and ANQGSEA. V was clipped by 6 bases and J by 0 bases; unmatched bases: 5. CDR3 sequence (DNA): TGCAGCGTGGAGGCTAGCGGGGGCTCCTACGAGCAGTACTTC. Protein product: CSVEASGGSYEQYF.

The chain employs TRBV19 and TRBJ1-1, with unresolved D. CDR1 and CDR2 (germline): LNHDA, SQIVND (reference sequence). V dropped 5 bases and J dropped 5 bases, with 9 bases sitting between them. The CDR3 loop spans 12 amino acids. The CDR3 DNA sequence: TGTGCCAGTAGTCCTTCCCGGACTGAAGCTTTCTTT. It codes for CASSPSRTEAFF.

This chain uses TRBV2 with TRBJ1-1, with D perhaps matching TRBD1 (5 bases). Germline assignment: CDR1 SNHLY and CDR2 FYNNEI. V was cut by 8 bases and J by 1 base, with 11 bases left in between. CDR3 length equals 13 residues. CDR3 in amino acids: CASGRGENTEAFF. The CDR3 DNA reads as TGTGCCAGCGGAAGGGGTGAGAACACTGAAGCTTTCTTT.

The chain links TRBV21-1 to TRBJ2-2. TRBV21-1 is termed a pseudogene. There are 11 residues in the CDR3. The chain's CDR3 is CASSPLPELFF. As DNA, the CDR3 is TGTGCCAGCAGTCCCCTCCCAGAGCTGTTTTTT.

DNA of the CDR3: TGTGCCAGCAGAAAACCAGACAGGGGAGAAAAACTGTTTTTT. Protein sequence: CASRKPDRGEKLFF. The J gene is TRBJ1-4, the V gene TRBV27; 8 bases fit TRBD1. V lost 6 bases and J lost 8; bases outside the gene matches: 8. Germline V gene data show CDR1 as MNHEY and CDR2 as SMNVEV (reference sequence). This CDR3 has 14 residues.

This chain uses TRBV7-9 with TRBJ2-6; no clear D gene. This CDR3 is built from 13 residues. Trimming cost V 6 bases and J 1 base, with 4 bases left between them. Germline lookup yields CDR1 SEHNR and CDR2 FQNEAQ (reference sequence). As DNA, the CDR3 is TGTGCCAGCAGTCATTCTGGGGCCAACGTCCTGACTTTC. It specifies CASSHSGANVLTF.